This T cell receptor (beta chain) emerged from a study of T cell responses to AZD1222 COVID-19 vaccine. Study-level findings and limits: Researchers took repertoire samples only after the peak T cell response had come.

Between the trimmed V and J ends, which lost 2 bases and 11 bases, there was a span of 16 bases. The CDR3 runs 14 residues. Germline CDR1 is SGHDT and CDR2 is YYEEEE. Only in-frame clones appear in the TCRdb table, and some are missing; sequencing was by immunoSEQ multiplex PCR. The sample lists 150,000 to 200,000 clones; roughly 90% were seen once. To note about this clone: What it binds is not known.

Second-dose timings of about 4 or about 12 weeks were pooled. Here the sequenced sample was peripheral blood, taken 28 days after the second AZD1222 dose. This clonotype was obtained from an adult who received the AZD1222 COVID-19 vaccine. V usage is TRBV5-6 and J usage is TRBJ1-4; TRBD1 is a possible D gene (6 bases). CDR3 nucleotide sequence: TGTGCCAGCAGCTTTGGGGGCCCAATGAAGAAACTGTTTTTT. This gives the protein CASSFGGPMKKLFF.